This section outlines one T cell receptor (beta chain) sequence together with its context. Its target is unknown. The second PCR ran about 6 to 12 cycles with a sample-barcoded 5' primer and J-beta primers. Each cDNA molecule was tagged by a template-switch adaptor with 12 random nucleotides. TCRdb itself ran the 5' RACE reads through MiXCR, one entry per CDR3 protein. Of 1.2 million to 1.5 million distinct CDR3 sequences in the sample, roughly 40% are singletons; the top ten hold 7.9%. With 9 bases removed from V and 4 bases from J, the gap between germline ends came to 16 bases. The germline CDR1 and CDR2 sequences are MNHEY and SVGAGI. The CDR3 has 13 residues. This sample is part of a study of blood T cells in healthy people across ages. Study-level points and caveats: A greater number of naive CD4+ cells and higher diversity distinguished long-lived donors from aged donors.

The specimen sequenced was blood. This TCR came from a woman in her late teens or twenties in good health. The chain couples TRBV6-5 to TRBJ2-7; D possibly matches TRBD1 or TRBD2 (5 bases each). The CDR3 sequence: CASRQGRTYEQYF. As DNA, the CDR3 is TGTGCCAGTAGGCAGGGACGGACGTACGAGCAGTACTTC.